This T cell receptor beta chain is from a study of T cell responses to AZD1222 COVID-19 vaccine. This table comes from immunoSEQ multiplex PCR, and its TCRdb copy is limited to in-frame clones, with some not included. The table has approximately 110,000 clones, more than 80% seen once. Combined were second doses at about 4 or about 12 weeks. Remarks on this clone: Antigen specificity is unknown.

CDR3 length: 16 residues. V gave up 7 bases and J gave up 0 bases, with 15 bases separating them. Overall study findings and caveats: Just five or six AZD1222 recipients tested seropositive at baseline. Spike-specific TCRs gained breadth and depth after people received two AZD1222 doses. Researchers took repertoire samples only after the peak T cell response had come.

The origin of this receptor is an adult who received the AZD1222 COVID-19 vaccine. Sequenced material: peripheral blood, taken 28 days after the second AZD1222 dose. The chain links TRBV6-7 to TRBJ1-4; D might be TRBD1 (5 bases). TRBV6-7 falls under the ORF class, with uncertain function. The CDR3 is CASKGFPVSTNEKLFF. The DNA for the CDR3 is TGTGCCAGCAAGGGGTTCCCGGTTTCAACTAATGAAAAACTGTTTTTT.